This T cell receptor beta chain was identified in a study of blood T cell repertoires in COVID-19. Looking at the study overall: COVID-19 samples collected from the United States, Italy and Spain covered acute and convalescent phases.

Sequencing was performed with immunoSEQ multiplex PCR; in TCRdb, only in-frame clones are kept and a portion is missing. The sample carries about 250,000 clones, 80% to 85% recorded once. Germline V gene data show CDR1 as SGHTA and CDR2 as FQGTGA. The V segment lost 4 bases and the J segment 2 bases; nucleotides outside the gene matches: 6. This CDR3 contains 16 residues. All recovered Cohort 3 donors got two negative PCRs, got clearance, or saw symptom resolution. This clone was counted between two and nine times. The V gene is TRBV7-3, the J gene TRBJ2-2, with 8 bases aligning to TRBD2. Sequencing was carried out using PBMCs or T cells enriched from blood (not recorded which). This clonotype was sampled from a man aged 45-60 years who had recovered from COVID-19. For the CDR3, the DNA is TGTGCCAGCAGCTATTTAGCGGGGATAAACACCGGGGAGCTGTTTTTT. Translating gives CASSYLAGINTGELFF.